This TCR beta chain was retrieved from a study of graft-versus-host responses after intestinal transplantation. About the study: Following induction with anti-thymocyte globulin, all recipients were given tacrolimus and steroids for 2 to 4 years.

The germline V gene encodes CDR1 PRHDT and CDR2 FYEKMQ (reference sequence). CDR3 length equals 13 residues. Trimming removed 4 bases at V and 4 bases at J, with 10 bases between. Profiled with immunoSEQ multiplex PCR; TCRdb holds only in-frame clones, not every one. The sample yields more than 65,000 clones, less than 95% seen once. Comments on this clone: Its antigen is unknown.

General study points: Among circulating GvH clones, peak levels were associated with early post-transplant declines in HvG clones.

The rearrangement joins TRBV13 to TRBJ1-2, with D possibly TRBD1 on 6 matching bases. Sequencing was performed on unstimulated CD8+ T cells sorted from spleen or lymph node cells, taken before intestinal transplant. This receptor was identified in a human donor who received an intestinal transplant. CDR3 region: CASSSGQFYGYTF. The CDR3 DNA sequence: TGTGCCAGCAGCTCTGGACAGTTCTATGGCTACACCTTC.